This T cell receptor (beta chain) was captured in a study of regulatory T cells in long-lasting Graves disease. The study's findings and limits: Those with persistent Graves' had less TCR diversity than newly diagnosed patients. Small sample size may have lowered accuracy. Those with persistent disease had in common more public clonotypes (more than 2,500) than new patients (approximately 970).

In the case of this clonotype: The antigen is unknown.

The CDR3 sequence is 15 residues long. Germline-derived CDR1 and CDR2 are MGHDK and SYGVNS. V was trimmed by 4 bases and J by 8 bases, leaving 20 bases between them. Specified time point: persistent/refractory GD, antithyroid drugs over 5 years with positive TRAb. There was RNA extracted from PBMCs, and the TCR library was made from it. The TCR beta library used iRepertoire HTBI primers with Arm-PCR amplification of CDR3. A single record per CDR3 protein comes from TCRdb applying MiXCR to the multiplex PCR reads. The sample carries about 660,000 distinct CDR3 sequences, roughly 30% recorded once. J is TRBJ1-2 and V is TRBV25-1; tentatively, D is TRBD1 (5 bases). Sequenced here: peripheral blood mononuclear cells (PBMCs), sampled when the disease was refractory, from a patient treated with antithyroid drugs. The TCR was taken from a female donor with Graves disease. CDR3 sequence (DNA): TGTGCCAGCAGTGCTTTAGGCAGGGCCCTGACGGGCTACACCTTC. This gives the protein CASSALGRALTGYTF.